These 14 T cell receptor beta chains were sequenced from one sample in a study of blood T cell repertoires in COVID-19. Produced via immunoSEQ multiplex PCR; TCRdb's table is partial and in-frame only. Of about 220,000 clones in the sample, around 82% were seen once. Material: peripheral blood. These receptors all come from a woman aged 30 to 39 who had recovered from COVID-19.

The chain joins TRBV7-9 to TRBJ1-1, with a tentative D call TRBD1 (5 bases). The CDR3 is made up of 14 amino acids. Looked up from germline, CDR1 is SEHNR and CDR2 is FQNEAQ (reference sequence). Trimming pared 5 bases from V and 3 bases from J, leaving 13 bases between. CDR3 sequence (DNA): TGTGCCAGCAGCATCACAGGACGCGACACTGAAGCTTTCTTT. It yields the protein CASSITGRDTEAFF. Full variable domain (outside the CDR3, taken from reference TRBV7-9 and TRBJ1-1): DTGVSQNPRHKITKRGQNVTFRCDPISEHNRLYWYRQTLGQGPEFLTYFQNEAQLEKSRLLSDRFSAERPKGSFSTLEIQRTEQGDSAMYLCASSITGRDTEAFFGQGTRLTVV.

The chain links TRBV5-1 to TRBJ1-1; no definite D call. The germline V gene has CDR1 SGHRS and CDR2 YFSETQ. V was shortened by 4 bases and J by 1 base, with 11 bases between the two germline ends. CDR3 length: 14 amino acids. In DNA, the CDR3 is TGCGCCAGCAGCAAAACAGCTGCGAACACTGAAGCTTTCTTT. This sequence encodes CASSKTAANTEAFF.

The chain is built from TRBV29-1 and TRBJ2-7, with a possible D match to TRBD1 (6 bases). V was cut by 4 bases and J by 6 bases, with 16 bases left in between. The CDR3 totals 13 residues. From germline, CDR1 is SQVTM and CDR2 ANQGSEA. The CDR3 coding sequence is TGCAGCGTTGGGGGGCCCCAGGGATCCGAGCAGTACTTC. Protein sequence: CSVGGPQGSEQYF.

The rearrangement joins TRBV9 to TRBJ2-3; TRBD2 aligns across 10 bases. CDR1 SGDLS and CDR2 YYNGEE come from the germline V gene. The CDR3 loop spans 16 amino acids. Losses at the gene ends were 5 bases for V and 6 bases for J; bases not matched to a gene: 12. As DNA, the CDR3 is TGTGCCAGCAGTCTGGGTTGGCTAGCGGGAGCGGATACGCAGTATTTT. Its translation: CASSLGWLAGADTQYF.

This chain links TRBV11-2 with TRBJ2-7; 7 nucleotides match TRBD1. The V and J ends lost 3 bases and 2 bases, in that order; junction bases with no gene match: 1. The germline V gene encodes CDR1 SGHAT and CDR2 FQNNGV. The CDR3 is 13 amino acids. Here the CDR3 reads CASSLGQPYEQYF. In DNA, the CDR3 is TGTGCCAGCAGCTTGGGACAGCCCTACGAGCAGTACTTC. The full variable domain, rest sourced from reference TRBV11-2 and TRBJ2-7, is EAGVAQSPRYKIIEKRQSVAFWCNPISGHATLYWYQQILGQGPKLLIQFQNNGVVDDSQLPKDRFSAERLKGVDSTLKIQPAKLEDSAVYLCASSLGQPYEQYFGPGTRLTVT.

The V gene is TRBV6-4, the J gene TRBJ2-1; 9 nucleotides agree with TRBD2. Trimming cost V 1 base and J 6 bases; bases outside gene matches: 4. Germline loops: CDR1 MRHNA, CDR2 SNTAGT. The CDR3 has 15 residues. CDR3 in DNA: TGTGCCAGCAGTGACTACGGGACTAGCTCCAATGAGCAGTTCTTC. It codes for CASSDYGTSSNEQFF.

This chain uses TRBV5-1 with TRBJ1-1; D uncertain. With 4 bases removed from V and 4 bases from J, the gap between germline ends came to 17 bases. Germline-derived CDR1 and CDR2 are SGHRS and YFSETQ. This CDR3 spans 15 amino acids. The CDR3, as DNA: TGCGCCAGCAGCCCCCGGGCCTCAGAGGGCACTGAAGCTTTCTTT. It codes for CASSPRASEGTEAFF.

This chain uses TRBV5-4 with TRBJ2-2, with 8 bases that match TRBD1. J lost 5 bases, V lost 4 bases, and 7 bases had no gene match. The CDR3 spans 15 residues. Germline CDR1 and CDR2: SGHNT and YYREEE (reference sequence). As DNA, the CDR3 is TGTGCCAGCAGCCGTGGACAGGGAAGGACCGGGGAGCTGTTTTTT. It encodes CASSRGQGRTGELFF.

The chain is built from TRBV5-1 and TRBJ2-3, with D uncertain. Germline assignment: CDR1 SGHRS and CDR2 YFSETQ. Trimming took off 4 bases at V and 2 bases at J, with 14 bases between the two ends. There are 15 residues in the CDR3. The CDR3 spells CASSGDLTITDTQYF. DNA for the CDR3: TGCGCCAGCAGCGGAGACCTTACGATCACAGATACGCAGTATTTT.

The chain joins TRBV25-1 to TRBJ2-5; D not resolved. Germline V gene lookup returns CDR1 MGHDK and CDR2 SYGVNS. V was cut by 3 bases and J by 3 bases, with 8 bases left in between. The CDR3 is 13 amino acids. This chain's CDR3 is CASSDPGEETQYF. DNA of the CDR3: TGTGCCAGCAGTGACCCGGGTGAAGAGACCCAGTACTTC. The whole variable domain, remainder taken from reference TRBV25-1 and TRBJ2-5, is EADIYQTPRYLVIGTGKKITLECSQTMGHDKMYWYQQDPGMELHLIHYSYGVNSTEKGDLSSESTVSRIRTEHFPLTLESARPSHTSQYLCASSDPGEETQYFGPGTRLLVL.

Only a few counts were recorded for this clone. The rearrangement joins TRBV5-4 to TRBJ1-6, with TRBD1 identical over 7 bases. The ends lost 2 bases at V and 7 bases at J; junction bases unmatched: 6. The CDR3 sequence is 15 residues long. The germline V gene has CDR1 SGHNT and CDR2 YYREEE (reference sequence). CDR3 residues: CASSFWDRDNSPLHF. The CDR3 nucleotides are TGTGCCAGCAGCTTTTGGGACAGAGACAATTCACCCCTCCACTTT.

This chain's CDR3 is CASSLSLSGIDNEQFF. In DNA, the CDR3 is TGTGCCAGCAGTTTATCTCTTAGCGGGATTGACAATGAGCAGTTCTTC. V and J are TRBV27 and TRBJ2-1; TRBD2 matches 8 bases. Germline values: CDR1 MNHEY, CDR2 SMNVEV (reference sequence). The CDR3 extends over 16 amino acids. The junction had 6 bases not matched to a gene; V was cut back by 0 bases and J by 5 bases.

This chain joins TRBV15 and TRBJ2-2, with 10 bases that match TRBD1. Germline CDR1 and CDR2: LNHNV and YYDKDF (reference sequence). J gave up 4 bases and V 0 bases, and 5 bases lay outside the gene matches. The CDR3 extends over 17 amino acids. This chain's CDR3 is CATSRDLGTGATGELFF. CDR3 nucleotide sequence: TGTGCCACCAGCAGAGATCTGGGGACAGGGGCCACCGGGGAGCTGTTTTTT.

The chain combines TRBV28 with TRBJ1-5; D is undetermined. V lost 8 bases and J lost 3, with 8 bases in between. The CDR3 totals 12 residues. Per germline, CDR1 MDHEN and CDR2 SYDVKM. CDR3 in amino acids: CASSIYNQPQHF. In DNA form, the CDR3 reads TGTGCCAGCTCGATCTACAATCAGCCCCAGCATTTT.